These 5 T cell receptor beta chains share one sample of origin, sequenced in a study of human T cells and chemical hapten exposure. The time point was: patch test 2, 6 weeks after DPC sensitization. Stated treatment: therapeutic diphenylcyclopropenone sensitization with weekly scalp DPC. TCRdb redid the calling of the RACE reads with MiXCR, one entry per CDR3 protein. The sample includes fewer than 80,000 distinct CDR3 sequences, about 9.3% of them seen just once. The material was whole blood, obtained in connection with sensitization to the hapten diphenylcyclopropenone (DPC). The receptor set was obtained from a woman in her forties or fifties with alopecia areata. Some clones in this sample may be carry-over from other donors' samples.

There are a few counts of this clonotype. V usage is TRBV7-9 and J usage is TRBJ1-1, with 7 bases lining up with TRBD1. Trimming cost V 5 bases and J 11 bases; bases outside gene matches: 5. Looked up from germline, CDR1 is SEHNR and CDR2 is FQNEAQ (reference sequence). The CDR3 loop spans 11 amino acids. The CDR3 DNA is TGTGCCAGCAGCAGACAGGGACGGGCTTTCTTT. Encoded protein: CASSRQGRAFF.

J is TRBJ2-1 and V is TRBV27, with 10 positions matching TRBD2. V trimming: 4 bases; J trimming: 4 bases; junction bases outside the gene matches: 10. Germline values: CDR1 MNHEY, CDR2 SMNVEV (reference sequence). There are 17 residues in the CDR3. The CDR3 DNA reads TGTGCCAGCAGTTCGCTTAGCGGGAGGCCGAGTTACAATGAGCAGTTCTTC. Its translation: CASSSLSGRPSYNEQFF.

This clonotype was picked up a small number of times. This chain links TRBV5-5 with TRBJ1-1; no firm D call. In germline, CDR1 is SGHKS, CDR2 YYEKEE (reference sequence). V was cut by 0 bases and J by 1 base, with 7 bases left in between. This CDR3 is 14 amino acids long. CDR3 bases: TGTGCCAGCAGCTTGGTTCCAGGGAACACTGAAGCTTTCTTT. As protein: CASSLVPGNTEAFF.

This clonotype has at least ten counts. This chain links TRBV6-5 with TRBJ1-3; D is ambiguous. This CDR3 has 11 amino acids. Germline loops: CDR1 MNHEY, CDR2 SVGAGI. V was trimmed by 5 bases and J by 5 bases, leaving 4 bases between them. The CDR3 protein is CASSNRNTIYF. CDR3 sequence (DNA): TGTGCCAGCAGTAATAGAAACACCATATATTTT.

The chain is built from TRBV25-1 and TRBJ2-7, with 7 bases matching TRBD1. This CDR3 has 14 residues. CDR1 MGHDK and CDR2 SYGVNS come from the germline V gene. Trimming cost V 6 bases and J 4 bases; bases outside gene matches: 9. CDR3 residues: CASSAGTEPYEQYF. As DNA, the CDR3 is TGTGCCAGCAGCGCCGGGACAGAACCTTACGAGCAGTACTTC.